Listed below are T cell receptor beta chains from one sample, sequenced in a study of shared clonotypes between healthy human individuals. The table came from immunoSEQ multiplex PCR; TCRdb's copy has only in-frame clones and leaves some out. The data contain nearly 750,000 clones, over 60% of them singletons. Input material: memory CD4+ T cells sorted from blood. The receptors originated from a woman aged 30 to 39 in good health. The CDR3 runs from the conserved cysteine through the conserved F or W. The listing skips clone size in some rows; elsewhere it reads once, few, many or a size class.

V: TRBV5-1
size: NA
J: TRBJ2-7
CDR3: CASSFERSSYEQYF

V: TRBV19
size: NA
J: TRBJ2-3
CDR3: CASSLQGAVSDTQYF

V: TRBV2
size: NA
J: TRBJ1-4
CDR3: CASSQQGLFEKLFF

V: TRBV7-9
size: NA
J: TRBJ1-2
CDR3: CASSLGSTYGYTF

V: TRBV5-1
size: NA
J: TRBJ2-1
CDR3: CASSFQGANNEQFF

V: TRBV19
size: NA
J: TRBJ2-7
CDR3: CASSRPGEQYF

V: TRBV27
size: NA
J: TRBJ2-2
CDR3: CASSLREPNTGELFF

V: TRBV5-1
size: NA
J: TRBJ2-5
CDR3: CASSLEERLAQYF

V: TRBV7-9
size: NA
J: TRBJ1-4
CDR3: CASSLREGNEKLFF

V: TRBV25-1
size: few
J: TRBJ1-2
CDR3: CASSESQGVGYTF

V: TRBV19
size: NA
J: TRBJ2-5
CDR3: CASSRDRRTETQYF

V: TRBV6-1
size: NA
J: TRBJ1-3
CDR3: CASSEAWGQGGNTIYF

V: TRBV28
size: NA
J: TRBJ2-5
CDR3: CASSLPLPTVETQYF

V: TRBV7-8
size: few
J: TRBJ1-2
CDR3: CASSPLSGLGYGYTF

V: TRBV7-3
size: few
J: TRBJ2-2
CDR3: CASSLRGPANTGELFF

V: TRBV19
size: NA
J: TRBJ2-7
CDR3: CASSIVTSGIYEQYF

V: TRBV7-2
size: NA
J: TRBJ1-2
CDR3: CASSTQGDYGYTF

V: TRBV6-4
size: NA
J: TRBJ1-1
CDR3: CASSGDSALGAEAFF

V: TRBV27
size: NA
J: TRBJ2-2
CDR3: CASSLRPGMATGELFF

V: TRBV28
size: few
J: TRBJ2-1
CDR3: CASSPSGSYNEQFF